The 27 T cell receptor beta chains listed next were all sequenced from one sample in a study of blood T cell repertoires in COVID-19. Some clones are missing from TCRdb's copy, which holds only in-frame ones; the method was immunoSEQ multiplex PCR. The repertoire includes about 230,000 clones, about 90% of them detected once, and about 4% sits in the top ten. The specimen sequenced was PBMCs or T cells enriched from blood (not recorded which). The source of these receptors is a woman aged 25 to 39 with acute COVID-19.

This sequence joins TRBV5-5 and TRBJ1-3, with D tentatively TRBD1 (5 bases). Germline loops: CDR1 SGHKS, CDR2 YYEKEE (reference sequence). The germline V and J ends were trimmed by 4 bases and 0 bases, with 14 bases remaining between them. The CDR3 spans 16 residues. CDR3 nucleotide sequence: TGTGCCAGCAGCATATCGGGACTGTTCTCTGGAAACACCATATATTTT. Translating gives CASSISGLFSGNTIYF.

V is TRBV5-1 and J is TRBJ1-2; D not resolved. Trimming removed 1 base at V and 1 base at J, with 11 bases between. This CDR3 is built from 15 residues. Germline loops: CDR1 SGHRS, CDR2 YFSETQ. The CDR3 coding sequence is TGCGCCAGCAGCTTGTTTACGGGGAATAACTATGGCTACACCTTC. This encodes CASSLFTGNNYGYTF.

The V gene is TRBV9, the J gene TRBJ2-1, with a tentative D call TRBD2 (5 bases). The V gene's germline CDR1 is SGDLS and CDR2 YYNGEE. The CDR3 consists of 14 residues. V was clipped by 0 bases and J by 6 bases, with 10 bases between them. The CDR3 loop is CASSVEIASNEQFF. DNA for the CDR3: TGTGCCAGCAGCGTAGAAATAGCGAGCAATGAGCAGTTCTTC.

A few counts support this clone. The gene calls are TRBV27 and TRBJ2-1; 7 bases are shared with TRBD2. Germline lookup yields CDR1 MNHEY and CDR2 SMNVEV (reference sequence). The junction had 8 bases not matched to a gene; V was cut back by 6 bases and J by 3 bases. The CDR3 contains 15 residues. This CDR3 reads CASRPRLADYNEQFF. The CDR3 DNA reads as TGTGCCAGCAGGCCGCGGCTAGCGGACTACAATGAGCAGTTCTTC.

The V gene is TRBV2, the J gene TRBJ2-1; D is undetermined. V shed 5 bases and J shed 0 bases, with 8 bases lying between them. Looked up from germline, CDR1 is SNHLY and CDR2 is FYNNEI. This CDR3 spans 14 amino acids. The CDR3 region is CASSSRLSYNEQFF. DNA of the CDR3: TGTGCCAGCAGTTCCAGGCTCTCCTACAATGAGCAGTTCTTC.

The V and J genes are TRBV5-1 and TRBJ1-1; no reliable D call. There are 12 residues in the CDR3. Trimming left V 4 bases short and J 0 bases short, with 4 bases between. Germline assignment: CDR1 SGHRS and CDR2 YFSETQ. CDR3 sequence reads: CASSQVNTEAFF. In nucleotides, the CDR3 is TGCGCCAGCAGCCAGGTGAACACTGAAGCTTTCTTT.

This clone was detected only once. CDR3 DNA sequence: TGTGCCAGCAGTTCAGCTACGGGACAGGACACCAATGAGCAGTTCTTC. It encodes CASSSATGQDTNEQFF. The V call is TRBV13, the J call TRBJ2-1; TRBD1 aligns across 8 bases. V was pared by 6 bases and J by 6 bases, with 13 bases of the junction left unmatched. Germline values: CDR1 PRHDT, CDR2 FYEKMQ (reference sequence). This CDR3 has 16 residues.

The rearrangement uses TRBV9 and TRBJ1-4; no definite D call. CDR1 and CDR2 from the germline V gene are SGDLS and YYNGEE. The CDR3 extends over 14 amino acids. V was shortened by 0 bases and J by 4 bases, with 7 bases between the two germline ends. In DNA form, the CDR3 reads TGTGCCAGCAGCGTAGGCCAGTATAATGAAAAACTGTTTTTT. Its protein product is CASSVGQYNEKLFF.

The chain combines TRBV4-3 with TRBJ2-5; 8 bases match TRBD2. Germline V lookup: CDR1 LGHNA, CDR2 YSLEER. The CDR3 contains 15 residues. Trimming at V came to 3 bases and at J to 9 bases, leaving 12 bases not matched to a gene. The CDR3 sequence is CASSHSGADAEAQYF. DNA of the CDR3: TGCGCCAGCAGCCATAGCGGGGCGGACGCCGAGGCCCAGTACTTC.

The V and J genes are TRBV5-1 and TRBJ1-1, with 7 bases that match TRBD1. Losses at the gene ends were 3 bases for V and 1 base for J; bases not matched to a gene: 3. This CDR3 comprises 14 residues. Looked up from germline, CDR1 is SGHRS and CDR2 is YFSETQ. The CDR3 DNA sequence: TGCGCCAGCAGCTCGACAGGGAGGAACACTGAAGCTTTCTTT. This translates into CASSSTGRNTEAFF. The whole variable domain, filled in from reference TRBV5-1 and TRBJ1-1, reads KAGVTQTPRYLIKTRGQQVTLSCSPISGHRSVSWYQQTPGQGLQFLFEYFSETQRNKGNFPGRFSGRQFSNSRSEMNVSTLELGDSALYLCASSSTGRNTEAFFGQGTRLTVV.

The chain couples TRBV5-6 to TRBJ1-3; maybe TRBD1 (5 bases). The V gene lost 5 bases and the J gene lost 0 bases, with 18 bases spanning the gap. Germline V gene data show CDR1 as SGHDT and CDR2 as YYEEEE. CDR3 length equals 17 residues. CDR3 region: CASSQRDGHFSGNTIYF. CDR3 DNA sequence: TGTGCCAGCAGTCAGCGGGACGGCCACTTCTCTGGAAACACCATATATTTT.

The V and J genes are TRBV7-8 and TRBJ2-1; TRBD2 aligns across 11 bases. CDR3 length: 15 residues. Germline CDR1 SGHVS, CDR2 FQNEAQ. The junction had 0 bases not matched to a gene; V was cut back by 1 base and J by 4 bases. The CDR3 protein is CASSLVAGGYNEQFF. The DNA for the CDR3 is TGTGCCAGCAGCTTAGTAGCGGGGGGGTACAATGAGCAGTTCTTC.

This chain links TRBV6-5 with TRBJ1-6, with no clear D. The CDR3 runs 13 residues. V was pared by 8 bases and J by 1 base, with 6 bases between. Germline-derived CDR1 and CDR2 are MNHEY and SVGAGI. CDR3 sequence (DNA): TGTGCCAGCCTAAAGTCCTATAATTCACCCCTCCACTTT. It encodes CASLKSYNSPLHF.

The chain uses TRBV19 and TRBJ1-3, with D perhaps matching TRBD1 (6 bases). The germline V and J ends were trimmed by 7 bases and 0 bases, with 19 bases remaining between them. Germline V gene sequence: CDR1 LNHDA, CDR2 SQIVND (reference sequence). The CDR3 has 17 residues. The CDR3 here is CASTRDRSRSSGNTIYF. CDR3 bases: TGTGCCAGTACGAGAGACAGGAGCCGGAGCTCTGGAAACACCATATATTTT.

The chain is built from TRBV7-2 and TRBJ1-5; 7 bases are a match to TRBD1. V lost 2 bases and J lost 7; bases outside the gene matches: 11. Germline assignment: CDR1 SGHTA and CDR2 FQGNSA. CDR3 size: 16 residues. CDR3: CASSLLGPTGNQPQHF. The CDR3 DNA is TGTGCCAGCAGCTTATTGGGGCCGACAGGGAACCAGCCCCAGCATTTT.

The rearrangement uses TRBV28 and TRBJ1-1; tentatively, D is TRBD1 (6 bases). Looked up from germline, CDR1 is MDHEN and CDR2 is SYDVKM. Trimming removed 4 bases from V and 4 bases from J, with 16 bases in between. The CDR3 length is 15 residues. CDR3 amino acids: CASSSLGAWSTEAFF. The CDR3 DNA is TGTGCCAGCAGTTCGCTGGGGGCGTGGAGCACTGAAGCTTTCTTT. The entire variable domain, with the rest obtained from reference TRBV28 and TRBJ1-1, is as follows: DVKVTQSSRYLVKRTGEKVFLECVQDMDHENMFWYRQDPGLGLRLIYFSYDVKMKEKGDIPEGYSVSREKKERFSLILESASTNQTSMYLCASSSLGAWSTEAFFGQGTRLTVV.

CDR3 DNA sequence: TGTGCCAGCAGCTTCAGGACTAGCGGGGCTCTGGATACGCAGTATTTT. This translates into CASSFRTSGALDTQYF. The rearrangement links TRBV7-2 to TRBJ2-3, with 12 bases lining up with TRBD2. Trimming at V came to 3 bases and at J to 6 bases, leaving 7 bases not matched to a gene. Germline CDR1 reads SGHTA; CDR2 reads FQGNSA. The CDR3 runs 16 residues.

This sequence joins TRBV5-8 and TRBJ2-4, with D perhaps matching TRBD1 (6 bases). CDR1 and CDR2 from the germline V gene are SGHTS and YDEGEE. The CDR3 runs 15 residues. Trimming stripped 3 bases from V and 12 bases from J, with 22 bases between. CDR3 bases: TGTGCCAGCAGCTCCGCCCCGGGACAAGGAAGGGATCAGTACTTC. Amino acid sequence: CASSSAPGQGRDQYF.

This clone is a singleton in its sample. CDR3 sequence (DNA): TGTGCCTGGATCCCCAAGCACGGGAACTACAATGAGCAGTTCTTC. Its protein is CAWIPKHGNYNEQFF. This chain connects TRBV30 to TRBJ2-1, with a possible D match to TRBD2 (5 bases). Per the germline V gene, CDR1 is GTSNPN and CDR2 is SVGIG (reference sequence). The CDR3 spans 15 residues. Trimming removed 4 bases at V and 3 bases at J, with 16 bases between.

V gene TRBV28 combines with J gene TRBJ2-7; 9 bases fit TRBD1. The V segment lost 10 bases and the J segment 7 bases; nucleotides outside the gene matches: 14. The CDR3 loop spans 14 amino acids. Germline CDR1 MDHEN, CDR2 SYDVKM. The CDR3 here is CATAPWTGDGEQYF. The CDR3 nucleotides read TGTGCCACCGCCCCCTGGACAGGGGACGGAGAGCAGTACTTC. The full variable domain, completed using reference TRBV28 and TRBJ2-7, is DVKVTQSSRYLVKRTGEKVFLECVQDMDHENMFWYRQDPGLGLRLIYFSYDVKMKEKGDIPEGYSVSREKKERFSLILESASTNQTSMYLCATAPWTGDGEQYFGPGTRLTVT.

This chain uses TRBV9 with TRBJ2-1, with TRBD1 identical over 8 bases. The V and J ends lost 4 bases and 1 base, in that order; junction bases with no gene match: 10. Germline V CDR1 and CDR2: SGDLS, YYNGEE. This CDR3 is built from 17 residues. CDR3 DNA: TGTGCCAGCAGCTTCGGACAGGGCCCCGCTTCCTACAATGAGCAGTTCTTC. Amino acids: CASSFGQGPASYNEQFF.

The chain joins TRBV6-5 to TRBJ1-3; a possible D gene is TRBD1 (5 bases). In germline, CDR1 is MNHEY, CDR2 SVGAGI. Trimming took off 5 bases at V and 4 bases at J, with 12 bases between the two ends. The length of the CDR3 is 14 residues. CDR3 sequence reads: CASSPGFAGNTIYF. CDR3 bases: TGTGCCAGCAGTCCAGGGTTCGCGGGAAACACCATATATTTT.

Only one count was recorded for this clone. V gene TRBV3-1 (or the pseudogene TRBV3-2) combines with J gene TRBJ2-7; 7 bases line up with TRBD1. Germline loops: CDR1 LGHDT, CDR2 YNNKEL (reference sequence). V shed 1 base, J shed 5 bases, and the junction held 5 bases outside the gene matches. The CDR3 has 14 amino acids. The CDR3 protein is CASSQVGTVHEQYF. CDR3 coding DNA: TGTGCCAGCAGCCAAGTCGGGACAGTCCACGAGCAGTACTTC.

This clone came up once. The chain couples TRBV5-4 to TRBJ2-7, with D perhaps TRBD1 (6 bases). V was trimmed by 2 bases and J by 3 bases, leaving 21 bases between them. The CDR3 runs to 17 residues. Germline V CDR1 and CDR2: SGHNT, YYREEE (reference sequence). The CDR3 region is CASSFRGVEGGYYEQYF. The DNA for the CDR3 is TGTGCCAGCAGCTTCAGGGGAGTTGAGGGCGGATACTACGAGCAGTACTTC.

The V call is TRBV18, the J call TRBJ2-7; D unclear. V gave up 2 bases and J gave up 0 bases, with 8 bases separating them. Germline CDR1 and CDR2: KGHSH and LQKENI. The CDR3 runs 14 residues. The DNA of the CDR3 is TGTGCCAGCTCACCAAGTACAGCCTCCTACGAGCAGTACTTC. Its protein is CASSPSTASYEQYF.

V is TRBV12-3 or TRBV12-4 and J is TRBJ1-2; 7 bases line up with TRBD1. V lost 6 bases, J lost 2 bases, and 3 bases stayed unmatched. CDR3 length: 13 amino acids. The CDR3 here is CASSPTGNYGYTF. DNA of the CDR3: TGTGCCAGCAGCCCGACAGGGAACTATGGCTACACCTTC.

This clone is a singleton in its sample. The chain links TRBV10-1 to TRBJ2-5; 11 positions match TRBD2. This CDR3 contains 15 residues. After removal of 6 bases from V and 2 bases from J, the junction contained 5 bases not matched to a gene. Germline CDR1 is WNHNN and CDR2 is SYGVQD (reference sequence). Here the CDR3 DNA reads TGCGCCAGCAGCGCTAGCGGGGGGCAGCAAGAGACCCAGTACTTC. Amino acid sequence: CASSASGGQQETQYF.